What follows is one T cell receptor beta chain and its context. Germline V lookup: CDR1 SGHTA, CDR2 FQGNSA. This CDR3 region has 16 residues. V shed 1 base, J shed 2 bases, and the junction held 2 bases outside the gene matches. The record originates from a study of blood T cell repertoires in COVID-19. Background on the study: T cells, B-cell-depleted T cells, or PBMCs supplied cDNA or gDNA.

In the original workflow: It was from reference gene primer amplification that nucleated cell counts were estimated. Assay: immunoSEQ multiplex PCR; the TCRdb copy retains only in-frame clones and omits some. The DNA gave D and trimming, while V, J and clone size come from that table. The table shows approximately 290,000 clones, with about 90% occurring only once. The chain has TRBV7-2 and TRBJ2-7, with TRBD2 matching over 13 bases. The source is a young woman with acute COVID-19. Source material: PBMCs or T cells enriched from blood (not recorded which). CDR3 in DNA: TGTGCCAGCAGCTTAGGCGGACTAGCGGGGGCCTACGAGCAGTACTTC. This sequence encodes CASSLGGLAGAYEQYF.